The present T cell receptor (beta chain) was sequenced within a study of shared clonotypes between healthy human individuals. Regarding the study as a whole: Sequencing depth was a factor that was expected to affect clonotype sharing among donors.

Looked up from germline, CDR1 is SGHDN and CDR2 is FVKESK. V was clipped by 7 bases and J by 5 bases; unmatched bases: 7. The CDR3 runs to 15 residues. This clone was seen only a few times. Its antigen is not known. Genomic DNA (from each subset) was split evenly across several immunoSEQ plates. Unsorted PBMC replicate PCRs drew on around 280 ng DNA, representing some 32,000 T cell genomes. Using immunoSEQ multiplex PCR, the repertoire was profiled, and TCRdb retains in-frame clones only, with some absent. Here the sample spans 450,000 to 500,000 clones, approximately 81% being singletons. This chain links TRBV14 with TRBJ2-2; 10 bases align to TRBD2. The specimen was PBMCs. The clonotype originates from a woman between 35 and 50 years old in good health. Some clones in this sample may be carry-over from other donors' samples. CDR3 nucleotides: TGTGCCAGCACTTGGGCTAGCGGGAGTACCGGGGAGCTGTTTTTT. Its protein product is CASTWASGSTGELFF.